The sequence of this T cell receptor beta chain was determined in a study of cytomegalovirus exposure and HLA in healthy donors. These donors were members of the approximately 120-subject validation cohort, a group separate from the approximately 620-subject first cohort. Only in-frame clones appear in the TCRdb table, and some are missing; sequencing was by immunoSEQ multiplex PCR. The sample holds 150,000 to 200,000 clones, about 82% seen once. Trimming left V 0 bases short and J 5 bases short, with 10 bases between. From germline, CDR1 is SGHAT and CDR2 FQDESV (reference sequence). CDR3 size: 14 residues.

Specimen: PBMCs. The receptor comes from a woman aged 18-29 years in good health and CMV-seronegative. The J gene is TRBJ1-1, the V gene TRBV11-1; D call uncertain. CDR3 coding DNA: TGTGCCAGCAGCTTAGCAGAGCCGGGGACTGAAGCTTTCTTT. It yields the protein CASSLAEPGTEAFF.